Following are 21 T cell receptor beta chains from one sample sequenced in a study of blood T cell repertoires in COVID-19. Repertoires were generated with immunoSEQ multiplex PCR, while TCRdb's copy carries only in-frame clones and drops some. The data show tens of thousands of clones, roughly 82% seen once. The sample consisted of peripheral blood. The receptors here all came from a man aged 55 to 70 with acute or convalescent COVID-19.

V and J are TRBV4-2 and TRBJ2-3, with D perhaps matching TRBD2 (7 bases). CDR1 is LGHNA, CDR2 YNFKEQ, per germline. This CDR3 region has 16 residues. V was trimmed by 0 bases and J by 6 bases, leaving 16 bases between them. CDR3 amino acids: CASSQDTGGGDDTQYF. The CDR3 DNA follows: TGTGCCAGCAGCCAAGACACGGGCGGGGGCGACGATACGCAGTATTTT.

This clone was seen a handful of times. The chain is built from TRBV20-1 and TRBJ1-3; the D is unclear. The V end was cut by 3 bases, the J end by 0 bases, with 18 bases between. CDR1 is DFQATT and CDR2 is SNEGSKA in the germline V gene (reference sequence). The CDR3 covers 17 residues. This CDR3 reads CSASPHSLQSSGNTIYF. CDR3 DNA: TGCAGTGCTAGTCCTCACAGTTTGCAGTCCTCTGGAAACACCATATATTTT.

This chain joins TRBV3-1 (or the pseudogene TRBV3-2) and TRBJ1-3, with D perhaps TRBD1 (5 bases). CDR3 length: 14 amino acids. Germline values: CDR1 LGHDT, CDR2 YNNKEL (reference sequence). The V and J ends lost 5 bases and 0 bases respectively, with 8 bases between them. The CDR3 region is CASSDSASGNTIYF. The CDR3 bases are TGTGCCAGCAGCGACAGCGCCTCTGGAAACACCATATATTTT.

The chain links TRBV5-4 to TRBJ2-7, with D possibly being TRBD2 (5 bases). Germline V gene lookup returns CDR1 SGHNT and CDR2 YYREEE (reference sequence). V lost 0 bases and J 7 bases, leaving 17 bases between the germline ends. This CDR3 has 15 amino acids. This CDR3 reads CASSLVTGAGTEQYV. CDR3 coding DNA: TGTGCCAGCAGCTTGGTTACGGGCGCGGGTACGGAGCAGTACGTC.

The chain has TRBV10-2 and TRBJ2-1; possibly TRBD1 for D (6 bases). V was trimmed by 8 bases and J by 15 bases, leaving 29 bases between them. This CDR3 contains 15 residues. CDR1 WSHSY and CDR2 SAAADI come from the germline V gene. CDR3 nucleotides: TGCGCCAGCGGATTGGACGGGACAACCTCCGGTGCGGTGTTCTTC. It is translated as CASGLDGTTSGAVFF.

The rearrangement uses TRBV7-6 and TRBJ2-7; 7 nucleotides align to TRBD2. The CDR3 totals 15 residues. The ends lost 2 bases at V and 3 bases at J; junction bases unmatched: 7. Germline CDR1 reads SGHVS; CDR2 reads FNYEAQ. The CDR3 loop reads CASSLRASGFYEQYF. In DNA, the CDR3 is TGTGCCAGCAGCTTACGGGCTAGCGGATTCTACGAGCAGTACTTC.

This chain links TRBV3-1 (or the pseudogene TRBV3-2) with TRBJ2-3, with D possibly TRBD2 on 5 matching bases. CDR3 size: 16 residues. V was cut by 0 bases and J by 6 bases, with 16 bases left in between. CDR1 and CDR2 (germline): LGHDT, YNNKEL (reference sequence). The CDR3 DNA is TGTGCCAGCAGCCAAGATCTTGGAGGAGCTCGGGATACGCAGTATTTT. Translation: CASSQDLGGARDTQYF.

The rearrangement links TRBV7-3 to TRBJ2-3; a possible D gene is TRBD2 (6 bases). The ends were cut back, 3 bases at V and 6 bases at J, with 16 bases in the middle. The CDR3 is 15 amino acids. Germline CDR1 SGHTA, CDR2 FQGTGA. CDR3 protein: CASSFSPGSEDTQYF. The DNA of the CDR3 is TGTGCCAGCAGCTTTTCACCCGGGAGTGAGGATACGCAGTATTTT. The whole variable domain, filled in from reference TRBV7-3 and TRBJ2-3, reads GAGVSQTPSNKVTEKGKYVELRCDPISGHTALYWYRQSLGQGPEFLIYFQGTGAADDSGLPNDRFFAVRPEGSVSTLKIQRTERGDSAVYLCASSFSPGSEDTQYFGPGTRLTVL.

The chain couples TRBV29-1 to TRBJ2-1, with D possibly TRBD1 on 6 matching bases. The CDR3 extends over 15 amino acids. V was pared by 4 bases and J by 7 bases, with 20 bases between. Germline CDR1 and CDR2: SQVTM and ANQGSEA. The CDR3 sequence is CSVGSSFGQRNEQFF. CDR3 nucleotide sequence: TGCAGCGTTGGGTCTTCGTTTGGACAGCGAAATGAGCAGTTCTTC.

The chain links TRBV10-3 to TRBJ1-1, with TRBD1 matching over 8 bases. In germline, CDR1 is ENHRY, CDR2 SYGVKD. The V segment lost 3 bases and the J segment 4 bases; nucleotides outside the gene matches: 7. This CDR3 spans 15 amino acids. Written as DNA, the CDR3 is TGTGCCATCAGTGATTTCAACACAGGGGGCACTGAAGCTTTCTTT. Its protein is CAISDFNTGGTEAFF.

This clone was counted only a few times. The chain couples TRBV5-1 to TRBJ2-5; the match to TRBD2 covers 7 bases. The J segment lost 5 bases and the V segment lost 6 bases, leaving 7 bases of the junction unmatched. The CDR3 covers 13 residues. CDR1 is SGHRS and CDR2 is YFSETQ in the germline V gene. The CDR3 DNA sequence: TGCGCCAGCAAACCCCTCGGGAGGGAGACCCAGTACTTC. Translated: CASKPLGRETQYF.

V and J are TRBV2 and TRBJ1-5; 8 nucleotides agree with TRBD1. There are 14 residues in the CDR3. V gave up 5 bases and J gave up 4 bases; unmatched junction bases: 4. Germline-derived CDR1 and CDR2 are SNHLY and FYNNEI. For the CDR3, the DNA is TGTGCCAGCAGTCCCCGGACAGGGAATCAGCCCCAGCATTTT. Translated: CASSPRTGNQPQHF.

The CDR3 is CASSYLGGDHNEQFF. The CDR3 DNA is TGTGCCAGCAGTTACTTGGGGGGGGACCACAATGAGCAGTTCTTC. The chain employs TRBV6-5 and TRBJ2-1, with 7 bases that match TRBD2. There are 15 residues in the CDR3. J lost 5 bases, V lost 1 base, and 5 bases had no gene match. CDR1 MNHEY and CDR2 SVGAGI come from the germline V gene.

DNA for the CDR3: TGTGCCAGCTCGTCAGCGGGGGGGAACACCGGGGAGCTGTTTTTT. Translating gives CASSSAGGNTGELFF. The rearrangement joins TRBV18 to TRBJ2-2, with 9 bases that match TRBD2. Germline assignment: CDR1 KGHSH and CDR2 LQKENI. V was clipped by 6 bases and J by 1 base; unmatched bases: 3. This CDR3 region has 15 residues.

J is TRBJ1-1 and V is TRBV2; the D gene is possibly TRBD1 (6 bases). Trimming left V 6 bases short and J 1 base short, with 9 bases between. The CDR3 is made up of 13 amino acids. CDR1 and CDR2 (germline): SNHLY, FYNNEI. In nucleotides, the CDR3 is TGTGCCAGCAGGACAGGAGGGAACACTGAAGCTTTCTTT. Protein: CASRTGGNTEAFF. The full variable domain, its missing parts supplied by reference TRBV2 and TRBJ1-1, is EPEVTQTPSHQVTQMGQEVILRCVPISNHLYFYWYRQILGQKVEFLVSFYNNEISEKSEIFDDQFSVERPDGSNFTLKIRSTKLEDSAMYFCASRTGGNTEAFFGQGTRLTVV.

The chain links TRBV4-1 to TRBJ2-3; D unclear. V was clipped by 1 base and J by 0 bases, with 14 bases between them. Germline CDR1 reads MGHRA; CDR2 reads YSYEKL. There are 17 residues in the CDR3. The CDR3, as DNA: TGCGCCAGCAGCCAAGGACTTAATAGCCCTAGCACAGATACGCAGTATTTT. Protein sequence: CASSQGLNSPSTDTQYF.

The CDR3, as DNA: TGCGCCAGTACCGGGACTAGCTCATCAGATACGCAGTATTTT. This sequence encodes CASTGTSSSDTQYF. The chain recombines TRBV5-1 with TRBJ2-3; 9 bases match TRBD2. Germline trimming cut 8 bases from V and 4 bases from J; bases unmatched to any gene: 8. Germline-derived CDR1 and CDR2 are SGHRS and YFSETQ. The CDR3 consists of 14 residues.

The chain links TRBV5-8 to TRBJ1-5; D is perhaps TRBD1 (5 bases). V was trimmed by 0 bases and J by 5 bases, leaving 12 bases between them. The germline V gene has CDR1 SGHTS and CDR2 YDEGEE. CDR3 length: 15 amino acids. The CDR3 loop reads CASSLGGGSHQPQHF. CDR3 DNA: TGTGCCAGCAGCTTGGGCGGGGGGTCTCATCAGCCCCAGCATTTT.

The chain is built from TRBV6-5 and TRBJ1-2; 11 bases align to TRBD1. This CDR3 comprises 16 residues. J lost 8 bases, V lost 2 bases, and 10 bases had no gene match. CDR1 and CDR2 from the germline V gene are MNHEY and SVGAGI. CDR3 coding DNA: TGTGCCAGCAGTTACGGTGGGACAGGGGGATCGCGCGGCTACACCTTC. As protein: CASSYGGTGGSRGYTF.

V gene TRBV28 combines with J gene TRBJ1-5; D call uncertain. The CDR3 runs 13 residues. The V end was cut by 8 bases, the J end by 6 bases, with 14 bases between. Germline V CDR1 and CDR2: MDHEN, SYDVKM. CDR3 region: CASGPSFRQPQHF. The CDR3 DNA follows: TGTGCCAGCGGCCCTAGCTTCCGTCAGCCCCAGCATTTT.

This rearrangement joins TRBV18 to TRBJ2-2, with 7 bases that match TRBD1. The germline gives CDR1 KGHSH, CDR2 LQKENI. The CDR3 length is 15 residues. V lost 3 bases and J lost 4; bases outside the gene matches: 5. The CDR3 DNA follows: TGTGCCAGCTCACCGCAGGGGGTTTCCACCGGGGAGCTGTTTTTT. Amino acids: CASSPQGVSTGELFF.